Listed here is a single TCR beta chain. The data derive from a study of blood T cell repertoires in COVID-19. Turning to the study itself: From T cells, B-cell-depleted T cells, or PBMCs came the material, which was cDNA or gDNA.

Assay: immunoSEQ multiplex PCR; the TCRdb copy retains only in-frame clones and omits some. The sample records fewer than 40,000 clones, roughly 80% being singletons. CDR3 size: 16 residues. V was shortened by 0 bases and J by 5 bases, with 14 bases between the two germline ends. The germline CDR1 and CDR2 sequences are KGHDR and SFDVKD. This TCR was recovered from a man in his fifties or sixties with active COVID-19. Sequencing was performed on peripheral blood. The J gene is TRBJ2-3, the V gene TRBV24-1; tentative D call: TRBD2 (6 bases). The CDR3, as DNA: TGTGCCACCAGTGATTTGGCCGGCGGGAAGGGAGATACGCAGTATTTT. Protein sequence: CATSDLAGGKGDTQYF.